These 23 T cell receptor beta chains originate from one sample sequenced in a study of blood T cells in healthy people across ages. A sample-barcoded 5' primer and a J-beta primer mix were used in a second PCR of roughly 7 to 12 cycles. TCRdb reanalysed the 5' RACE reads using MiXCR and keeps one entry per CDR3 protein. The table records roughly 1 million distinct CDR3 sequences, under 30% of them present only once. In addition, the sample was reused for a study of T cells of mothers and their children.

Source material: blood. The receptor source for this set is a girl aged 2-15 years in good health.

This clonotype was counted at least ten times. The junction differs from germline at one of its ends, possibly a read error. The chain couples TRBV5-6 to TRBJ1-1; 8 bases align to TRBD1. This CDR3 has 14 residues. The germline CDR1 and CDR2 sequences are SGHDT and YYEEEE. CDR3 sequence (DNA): TGCGCCAGCAGCCTGGGACAGGCGAACACTGAAGCTTTCTTT. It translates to CASSLGQANTEAFF.

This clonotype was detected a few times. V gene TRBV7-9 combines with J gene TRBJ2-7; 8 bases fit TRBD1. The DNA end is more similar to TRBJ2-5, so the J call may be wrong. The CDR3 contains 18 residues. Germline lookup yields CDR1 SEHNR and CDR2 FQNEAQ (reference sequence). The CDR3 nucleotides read TGTGCCAGCAGCCTCGGCGACCAGTGGACAGGGAAAAGAGAGACCCAGTACTTC. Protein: CASSLGDQWTGKRETQYF.

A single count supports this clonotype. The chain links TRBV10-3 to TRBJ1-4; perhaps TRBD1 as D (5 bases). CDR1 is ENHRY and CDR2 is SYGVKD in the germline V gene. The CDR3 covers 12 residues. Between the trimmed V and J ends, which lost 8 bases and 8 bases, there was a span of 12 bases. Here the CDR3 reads CAIAAGREKLFF. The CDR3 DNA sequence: TGTGCCATCGCGGCAGGGCGGGAAAAACTGTTTTTT.

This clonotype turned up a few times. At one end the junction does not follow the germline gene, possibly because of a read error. CDR3 nucleotide sequence: TGTGCTAGCAGCCACGCCGGAGGGTGGAGCTTGTCCTTC. It encodes CASSHAGGWSLSF. The chain combines TRBV7-7 with TRBJ2-5, with D possibly being TRBD2 (6 bases). The germline V gene has CDR1 SSHAT and CDR2 FNYEAQ (reference sequence). This CDR3 has 13 amino acids.

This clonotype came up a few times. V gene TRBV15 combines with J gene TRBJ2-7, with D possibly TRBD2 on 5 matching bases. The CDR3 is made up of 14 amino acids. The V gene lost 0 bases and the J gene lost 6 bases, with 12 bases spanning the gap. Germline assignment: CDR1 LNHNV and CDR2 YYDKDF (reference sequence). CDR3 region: CATSRDKGVGEQYF. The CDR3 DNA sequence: TGTGCCACCAGCAGAGATAAGGGAGTTGGCGAGCAGTACTTC.

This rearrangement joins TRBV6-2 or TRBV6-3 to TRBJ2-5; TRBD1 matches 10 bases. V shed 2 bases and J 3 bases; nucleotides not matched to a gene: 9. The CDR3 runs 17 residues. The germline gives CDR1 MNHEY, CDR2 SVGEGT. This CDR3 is CASSYGPGQGTKETQYF. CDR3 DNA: TGTGCCAGCAGTTACGGGCCGGGACAGGGGACCAAAGAGACCCAGTACTTC.

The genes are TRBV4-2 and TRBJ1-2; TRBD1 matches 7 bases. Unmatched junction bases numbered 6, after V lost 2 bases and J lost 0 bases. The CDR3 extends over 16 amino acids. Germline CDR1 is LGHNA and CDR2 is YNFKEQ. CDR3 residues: CASSQPGQEANYGYTF. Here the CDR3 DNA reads TGTGCCAGCAGCCAACCCGGACAGGAAGCTAACTATGGCTACACCTTC.

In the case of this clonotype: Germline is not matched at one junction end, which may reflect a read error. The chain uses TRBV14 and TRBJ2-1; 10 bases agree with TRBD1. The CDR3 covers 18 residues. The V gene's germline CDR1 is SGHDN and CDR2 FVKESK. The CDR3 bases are TGTGCCGGCAGCCAGGACAGACAGGGGGCCCTACCATACAATGAGCAGTTCTTC. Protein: CAGSQDRQGALPYNEQFF.

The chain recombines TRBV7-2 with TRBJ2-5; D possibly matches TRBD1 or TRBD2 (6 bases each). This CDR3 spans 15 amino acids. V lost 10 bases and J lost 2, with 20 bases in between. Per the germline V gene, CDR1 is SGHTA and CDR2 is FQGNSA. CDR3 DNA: TGTGCCAACAGTCCCAATTCGGGGGCACAAGAGACCCAGTACTTC. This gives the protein CANSPNSGAQETQYF.

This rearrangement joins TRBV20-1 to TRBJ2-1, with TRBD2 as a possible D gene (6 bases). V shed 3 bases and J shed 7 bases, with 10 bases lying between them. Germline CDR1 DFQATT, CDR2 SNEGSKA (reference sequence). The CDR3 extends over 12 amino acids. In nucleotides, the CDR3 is TGCAGTGCTAGGGGGCTAGCGAATGAGCAGTTCTTC. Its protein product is CSARGLANEQFF.

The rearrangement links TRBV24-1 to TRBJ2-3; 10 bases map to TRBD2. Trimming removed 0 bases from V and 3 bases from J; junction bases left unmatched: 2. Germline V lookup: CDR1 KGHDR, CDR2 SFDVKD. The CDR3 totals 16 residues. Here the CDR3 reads CATSDLPSGGTDTQYF. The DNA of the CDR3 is TGTGCCACCAGTGATTTGCCTAGCGGGGGAACAGATACGCAGTATTTT.

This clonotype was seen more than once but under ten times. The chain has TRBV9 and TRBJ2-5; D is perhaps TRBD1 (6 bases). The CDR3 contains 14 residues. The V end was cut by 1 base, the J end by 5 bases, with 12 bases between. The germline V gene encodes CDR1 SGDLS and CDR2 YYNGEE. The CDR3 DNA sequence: TGTGCCAGCAGCGTAAGCAGGGGACGGGAGACCCAGTACTTC. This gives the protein CASSVSRGRETQYF.

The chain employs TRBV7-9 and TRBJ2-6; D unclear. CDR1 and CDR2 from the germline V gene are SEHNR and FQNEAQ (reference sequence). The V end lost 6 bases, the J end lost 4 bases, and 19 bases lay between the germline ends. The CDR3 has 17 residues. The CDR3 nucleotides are TGTGCCAGCAGTCCACGGAGTGGGGTGAAAGGGGCCAACGTCCTGACTTTC. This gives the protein CASSPRSGVKGANVLTF.

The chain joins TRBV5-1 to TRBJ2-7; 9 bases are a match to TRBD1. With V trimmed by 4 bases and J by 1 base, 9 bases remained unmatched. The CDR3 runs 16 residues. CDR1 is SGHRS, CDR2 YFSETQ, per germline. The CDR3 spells CASSPDGTGRSYEQYF. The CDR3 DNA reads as TGCGCCAGCAGCCCGGACGGGACAGGGAGATCCTACGAGCAGTACTTC.

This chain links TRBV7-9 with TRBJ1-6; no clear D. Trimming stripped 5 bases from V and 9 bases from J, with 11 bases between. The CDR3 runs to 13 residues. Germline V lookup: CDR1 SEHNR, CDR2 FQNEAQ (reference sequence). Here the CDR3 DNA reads TGTGCCAGCAGCACGTCTCTAAGTTCACCCCTCCACTTT. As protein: CASSTSLSSPLHF.

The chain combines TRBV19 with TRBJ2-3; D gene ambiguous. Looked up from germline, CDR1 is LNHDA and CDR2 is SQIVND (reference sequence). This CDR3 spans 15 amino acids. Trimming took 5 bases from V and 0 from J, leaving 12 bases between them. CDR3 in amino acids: CASSSRPSSTDTQYF. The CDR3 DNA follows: TGTGCCAGTAGTTCCCGTCCTTCTAGCACAGATACGCAGTATTTT.

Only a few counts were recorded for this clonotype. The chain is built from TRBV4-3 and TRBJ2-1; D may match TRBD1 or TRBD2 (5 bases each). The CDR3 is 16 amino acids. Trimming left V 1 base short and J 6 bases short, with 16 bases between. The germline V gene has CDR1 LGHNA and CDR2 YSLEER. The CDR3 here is CASSQGLGVRFNEQFF. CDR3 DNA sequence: TGCGCCAGCAGCCAAGGGCTGGGGGTAAGATTCAATGAGCAGTTCTTC.

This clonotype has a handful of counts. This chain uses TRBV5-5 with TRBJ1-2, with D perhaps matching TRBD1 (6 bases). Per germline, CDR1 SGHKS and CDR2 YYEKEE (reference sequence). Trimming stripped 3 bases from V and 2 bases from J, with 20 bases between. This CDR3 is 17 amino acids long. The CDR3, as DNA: TGTGCCAGCAGCTGGCAGCAAACCGGACAGACCAACTATGGCTACACCTTC. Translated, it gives CASSWQQTGQTNYGYTF.

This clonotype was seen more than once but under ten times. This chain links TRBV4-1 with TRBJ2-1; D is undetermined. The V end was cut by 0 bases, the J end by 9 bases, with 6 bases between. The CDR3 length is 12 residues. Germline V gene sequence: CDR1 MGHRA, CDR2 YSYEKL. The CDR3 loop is CASSQDFPEQFF. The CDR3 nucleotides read TGCGCCAGCAGCCAAGATTTCCCTGAGCAGTTCTTC.

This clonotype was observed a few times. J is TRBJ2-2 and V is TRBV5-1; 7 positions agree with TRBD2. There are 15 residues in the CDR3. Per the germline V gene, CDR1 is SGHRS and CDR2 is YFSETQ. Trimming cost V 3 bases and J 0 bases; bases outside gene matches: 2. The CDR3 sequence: CASSYLAANTGELFF. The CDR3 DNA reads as TGCGCCAGCAGCTACCTAGCGGCGAACACCGGGGAGCTGTTTTTT.

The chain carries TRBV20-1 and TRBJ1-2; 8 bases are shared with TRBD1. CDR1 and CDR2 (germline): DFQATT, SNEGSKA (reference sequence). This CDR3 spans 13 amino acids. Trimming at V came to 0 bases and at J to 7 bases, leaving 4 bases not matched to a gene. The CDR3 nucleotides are TGCAGTGCTAGAGAACAGGGGGTTACTGGCTACACCTTC. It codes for CSAREQGVTGYTF.

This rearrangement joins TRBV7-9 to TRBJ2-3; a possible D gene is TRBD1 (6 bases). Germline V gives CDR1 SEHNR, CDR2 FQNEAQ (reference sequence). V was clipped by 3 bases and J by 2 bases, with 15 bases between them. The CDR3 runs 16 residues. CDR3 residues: CASSFRGQPLTDTQYF. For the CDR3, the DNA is TGTGCCAGCAGCTTCAGAGGACAGCCTCTCACAGATACGCAGTATTTT.

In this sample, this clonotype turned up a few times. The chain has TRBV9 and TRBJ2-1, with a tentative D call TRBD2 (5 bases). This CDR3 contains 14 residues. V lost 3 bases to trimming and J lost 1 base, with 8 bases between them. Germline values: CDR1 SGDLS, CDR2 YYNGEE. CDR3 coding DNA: TGTGCCAGCAGCGAACCGGGGTCCTACAATGAGCAGTTCTTC. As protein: CASSEPGSYNEQFF.